Below, 6 T cell receptor beta chains from the same sample are listed, as sequenced in a study of shared clonotypes between healthy human individuals. Profiling relied on immunoSEQ multiplex PCR, and the TCRdb table lists in-frame clones only, not all of them. The repertoire holds some 790,000 clones, with roughly two thirds as singletons. The sequenced material came from memory CD4+ T cells sorted from blood. Subset indicated: CD45RA-negative fraction. The receptor source for this set is a woman in her thirties in good health.

The rearrangement joins TRBV5-1 to TRBJ2-3, with 10 bases identical to TRBD1. Germline V gene data show CDR1 as SGHRS and CDR2 as YFSETQ. CDR3 length: 16 residues. The V gene end was trimmed by 3 bases and the J gene end by 1 base; junction bases not matched to a gene: 5. For the CDR3, the DNA is TGCGCCAGCAGCTCCTCCGGGACAGGGGGCACAGATACGCAGTATTTT. Amino acid sequence: CASSSSGTGGTDTQYF.

This clone was picked up a small number of times. V and J are TRBV7-9 and TRBJ1-1; a weak D match, TRBD1 (5 bases). Germline CDR1 is SEHNR and CDR2 is FQNEAQ (reference sequence). This CDR3 comprises 12 residues. Trimming stripped 8 bases from V and 6 bases from J, with 13 bases between. The CDR3 DNA is TGTGCCAGCGGAACAGGAAACTCTGAAGCTTTCTTT. It codes for CASGTGNSEAFF.

V is TRBV19 and J is TRBJ1-2; TRBD1 matches at 10 bases. The CDR3 totals 14 residues. V trimming: 6 bases; J trimming: 5 bases; junction bases outside the gene matches: 6. Germline assignment: CDR1 LNHDA and CDR2 SQIVND (reference sequence). CDR3 sequence: CASSRDRGGYGYTF. The CDR3 coding sequence is TGTGCCAGTAGCCGGGACAGGGGAGGGTATGGCTACACCTTC.

The chain uses TRBV2 and TRBJ1-5; 8 bases line up with TRBD1. The V segment lost 6 bases and the J segment 7 bases; nucleotides outside the gene matches: 5. CDR1 and CDR2 from the germline V gene are SNHLY and FYNNEI. This CDR3 comprises 13 residues. Here the CDR3 DNA reads TGTGCCAGCAGCGAGGACAGGGCCCAGCCCCAGCATTTT. It yields the protein CASSEDRAQPQHF.

This chain connects TRBV7-2 to TRBJ2-7; no definite D call. The germline V gene encodes CDR1 SGHTA and CDR2 FQGNSA. The CDR3 is 14 amino acids. The ends were cut back, 2 bases at V and 2 bases at J, with 10 bases in the middle. CDR3 protein: CASSLSRSTYEQYF. CDR3 nucleotides: TGTGCCAGCAGCTTAAGCAGGTCGACCTACGAGCAGTACTTC.

The CDR3: CASRELGRSGRQYF. DNA of the CDR3: TGTGCCAGCAGGGAACTGGGACGGTCCGGCCGTCAGTACTTC. V is TRBV6-5 and J is TRBJ2-7, with D possibly called TRBD1 or TRBD2 (5 bases each). The CDR3 consists of 14 residues. Germline values: CDR1 MNHEY, CDR2 SVGAGI. With 6 bases removed from V and 10 bases from J, the gap between germline ends came to 22 bases.